This T cell receptor (beta chain) stems from a study of T-cell memory formation after mild COVID-19. Study in general: The study found TCR clusters largely donor specific. Study-level points and caveats: CD4/CD8 balance held among clones contracting day 15 to 85, and later expanders leaned CD4+. Those CD4+ clones that contracted were mainly in CM and EM (CD8+ ones in EMRA).

With constant-segment primers, 5'RACE yielded cDNA libraries of TCR alpha and TCR beta that carried sample barcodes and UMIs. A single record per CDR3 protein comes from TCRdb applying MiXCR to the 5' RACE reads. The repertoire consists of some 180,000 distinct CDR3 sequences, with over 10% occurring once and the leading ten covering approximately 3.6%. This clonotype was observed a handful of times. Its specificity is not known. The sequence was collected from a young man who had mild COVID-19 (a few samples of this study predate the infection). Cell type and time point are not known. Material: PBMCs or a T cell subset sorted from them (not recorded which).

DNA for the CDR3: TGTGCCAGCAGCCTCAGACAGGGGGTACAGCAGTACTTC. It is translated as CASSLRQGVQQYF. The chain has TRBV14 and TRBJ2-7; 9 positions agree with TRBD1. This CDR3 is built from 13 residues. V was clipped by 4 bases and J by 8 bases; unmatched bases: 6. Germline V gene sequence: CDR1 SGHDN, CDR2 FVKESK.